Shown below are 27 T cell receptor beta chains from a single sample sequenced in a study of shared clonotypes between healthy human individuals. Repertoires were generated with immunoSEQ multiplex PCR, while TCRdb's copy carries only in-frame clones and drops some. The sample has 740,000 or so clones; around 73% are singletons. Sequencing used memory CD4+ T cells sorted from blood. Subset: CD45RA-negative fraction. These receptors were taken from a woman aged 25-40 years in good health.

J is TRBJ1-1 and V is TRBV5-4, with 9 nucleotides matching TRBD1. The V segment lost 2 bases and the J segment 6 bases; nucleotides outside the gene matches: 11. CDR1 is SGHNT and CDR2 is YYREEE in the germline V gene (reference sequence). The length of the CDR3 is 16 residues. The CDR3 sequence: CASSFGGPGQGSEAFF. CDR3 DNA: TGTGCCAGCAGCTTCGGGGGACCGGGACAGGGCTCTGAAGCTTTCTTT.

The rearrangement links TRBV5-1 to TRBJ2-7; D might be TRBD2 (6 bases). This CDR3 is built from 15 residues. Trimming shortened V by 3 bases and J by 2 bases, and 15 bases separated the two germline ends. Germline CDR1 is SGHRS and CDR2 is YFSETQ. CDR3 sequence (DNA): TGCGCCAGCAGCTCGGCGGGGACGGCCACCTACGAGCAGTACTTC. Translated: CASSSAGTATYEQYF.

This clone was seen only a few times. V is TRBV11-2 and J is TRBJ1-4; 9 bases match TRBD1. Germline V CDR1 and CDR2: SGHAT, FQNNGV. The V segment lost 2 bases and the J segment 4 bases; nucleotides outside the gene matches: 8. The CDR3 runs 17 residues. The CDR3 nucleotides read TGTGCCAGCAGCTTACAGTTACAGGGGGCCCTTAATGAAAAACTGTTTTTT. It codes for CASSLQLQGALNEKLFF.

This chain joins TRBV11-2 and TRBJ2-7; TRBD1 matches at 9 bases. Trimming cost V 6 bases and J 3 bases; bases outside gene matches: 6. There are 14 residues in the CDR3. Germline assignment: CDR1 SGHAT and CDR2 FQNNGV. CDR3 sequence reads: CASRIGQGIYEQYF. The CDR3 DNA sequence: TGTGCCAGCAGAATCGGACAGGGGATCTACGAGCAGTACTTC.

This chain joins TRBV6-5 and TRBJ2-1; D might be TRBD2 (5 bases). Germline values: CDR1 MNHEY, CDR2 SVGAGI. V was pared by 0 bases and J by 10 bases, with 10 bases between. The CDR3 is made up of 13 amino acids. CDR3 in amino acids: CASSYSTGNEQFF. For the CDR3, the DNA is TGTGCCAGCAGTTACTCGACCGGGAACGAGCAGTTCTTC.

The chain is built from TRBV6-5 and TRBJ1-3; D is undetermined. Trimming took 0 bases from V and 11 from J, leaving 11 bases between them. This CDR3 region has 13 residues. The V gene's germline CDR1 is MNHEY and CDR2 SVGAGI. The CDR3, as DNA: TGTGCCAGCAGTTACTCGAATGGTCGATCCATATATTTT. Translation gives CASSYSNGRSIYF.

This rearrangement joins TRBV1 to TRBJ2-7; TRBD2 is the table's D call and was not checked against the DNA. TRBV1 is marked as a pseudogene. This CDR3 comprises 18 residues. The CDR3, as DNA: TGCACCAGCAGCCAACTACATCGGGGGAGGAGCCCACCCTACGAGCAGTACTTC. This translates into CTSSQLHRGRSPPYEQYF.

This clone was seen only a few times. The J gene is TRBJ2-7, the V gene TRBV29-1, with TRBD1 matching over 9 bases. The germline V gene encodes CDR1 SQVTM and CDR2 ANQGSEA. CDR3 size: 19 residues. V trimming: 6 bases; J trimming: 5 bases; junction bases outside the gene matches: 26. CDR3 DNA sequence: TGCAGCGTCCTGGGTCCGGGACAGGGTTCGTCTTTCTATATCCACGAGCAGTACTTC. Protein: CSVLGPGQGSSFYIHEQYF.

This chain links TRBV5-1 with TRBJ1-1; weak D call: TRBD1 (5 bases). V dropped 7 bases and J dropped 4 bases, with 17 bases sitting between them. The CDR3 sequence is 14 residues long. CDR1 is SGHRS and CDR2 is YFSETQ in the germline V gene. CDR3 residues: CASREALRGTEAFF. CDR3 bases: TGCGCCAGCCGTGAGGCTCTAAGGGGCACTGAAGCTTTCTTT.

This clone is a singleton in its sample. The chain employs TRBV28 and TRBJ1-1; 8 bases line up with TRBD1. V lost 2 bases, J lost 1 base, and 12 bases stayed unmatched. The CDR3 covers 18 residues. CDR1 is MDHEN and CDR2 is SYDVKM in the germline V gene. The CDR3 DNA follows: TGTGCCAGCAGTTTACGACAGGGGATCCCGACAAGGAACACTGAAGCTTTCTTT. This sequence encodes CASSLRQGIPTRNTEAFF. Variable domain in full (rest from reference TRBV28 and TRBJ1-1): DVKVTQSSRYLVKRTGEKVFLECVQDMDHENMFWYRQDPGLGLRLIYFSYDVKMKEKGDIPEGYSVSREKKERFSLILESASTNQTSMYLCASSLRQGIPTRNTEAFFGQGTRLTVV.

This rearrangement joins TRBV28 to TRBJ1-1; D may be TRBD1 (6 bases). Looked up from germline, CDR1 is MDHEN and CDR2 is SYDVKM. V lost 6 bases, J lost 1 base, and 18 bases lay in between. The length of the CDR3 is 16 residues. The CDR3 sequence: CASRSGGPPGNTEAFF. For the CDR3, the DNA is TGTGCCAGCAGGTCTGGGGGGCCTCCTGGGAACACTGAAGCTTTCTTT.

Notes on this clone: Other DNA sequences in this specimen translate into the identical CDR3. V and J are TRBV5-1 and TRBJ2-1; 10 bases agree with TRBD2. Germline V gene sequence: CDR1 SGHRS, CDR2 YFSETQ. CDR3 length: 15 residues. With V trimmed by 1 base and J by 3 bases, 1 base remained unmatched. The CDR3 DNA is TGCGCCAGCAGCTTGACTAGCGGGGACTACAATGAGCAGTTCTTC. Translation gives CASSLTSGDYNEQFF.

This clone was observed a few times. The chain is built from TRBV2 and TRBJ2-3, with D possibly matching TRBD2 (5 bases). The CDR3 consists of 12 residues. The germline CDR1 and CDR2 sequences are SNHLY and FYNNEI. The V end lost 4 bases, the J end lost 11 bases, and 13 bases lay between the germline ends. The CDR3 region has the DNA TGTGCCAGCAGTGTGGGTACTAGTCGGCAGTATTTT. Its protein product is CASSVGTSRQYF.

The CDR3 is CASSLGGSYTGELFF. CDR3 sequence (DNA): TGTGCCAGCAGCTTAGGGGGGAGCTACACCGGGGAGCTGTTTTTT. The chain joins TRBV7-8 to TRBJ2-2, with D possibly called TRBD1 or TRBD2 (5 bases each). The CDR3 is 15 residues long. V shed 1 base and J shed 3 bases, with 9 bases lying between them. From germline, CDR1 is SGHVS and CDR2 FQNEAQ.

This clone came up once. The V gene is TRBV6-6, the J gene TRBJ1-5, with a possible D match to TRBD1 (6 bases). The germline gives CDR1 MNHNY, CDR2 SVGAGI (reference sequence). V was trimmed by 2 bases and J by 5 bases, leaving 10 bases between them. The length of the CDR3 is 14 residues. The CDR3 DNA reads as TGTGCCAGCAGTTACGGGGGCCCTGATCAGCCCCAGCATTTT. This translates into CASSYGGPDQPQHF.

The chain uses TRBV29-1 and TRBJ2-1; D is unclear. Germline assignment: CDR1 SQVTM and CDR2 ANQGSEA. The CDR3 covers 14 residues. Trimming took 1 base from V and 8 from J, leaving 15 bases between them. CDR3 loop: CSVEADRIVDEQFF. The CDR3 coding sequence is TGCAGCGTTGAAGCGGATCGTATTGTGGATGAGCAGTTCTTC.

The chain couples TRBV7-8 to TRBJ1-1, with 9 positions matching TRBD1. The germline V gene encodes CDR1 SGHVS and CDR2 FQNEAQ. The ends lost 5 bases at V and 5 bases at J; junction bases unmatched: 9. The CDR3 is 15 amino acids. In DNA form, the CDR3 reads TGTGCCAGCAGCGACCCGACAGGGGGAGGGACTGAAGCTTTCTTT. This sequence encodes CASSDPTGGGTEAFF.

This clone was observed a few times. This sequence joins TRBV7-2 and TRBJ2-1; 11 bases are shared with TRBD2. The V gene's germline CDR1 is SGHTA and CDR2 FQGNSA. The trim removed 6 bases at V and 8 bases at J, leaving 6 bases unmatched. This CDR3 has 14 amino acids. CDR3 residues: CASRFTSGSDEQFF. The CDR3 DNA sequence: TGTGCCAGCAGGTTTACTAGCGGGAGCGATGAGCAGTTCTTC. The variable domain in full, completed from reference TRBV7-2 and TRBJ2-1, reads GAGVSQSPSNKVTEKGKDVELRCDPISGHTALYWYRQSLGQGLEFLIYFQGNSAPDKSGLPSDRFSAERTGGSVSTLTIQRTQQEDSAVYLCASRFTSGSDEQFFGPGTRLTVL.

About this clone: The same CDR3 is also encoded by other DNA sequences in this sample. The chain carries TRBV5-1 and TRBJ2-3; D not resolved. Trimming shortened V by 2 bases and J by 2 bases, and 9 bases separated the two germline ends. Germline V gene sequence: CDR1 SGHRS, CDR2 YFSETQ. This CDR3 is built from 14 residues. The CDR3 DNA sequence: TGCGCCAGCAGCTTCGGCACCCTCACAGATACGCAGTATTTT. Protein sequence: CASSFGTLTDTQYF.

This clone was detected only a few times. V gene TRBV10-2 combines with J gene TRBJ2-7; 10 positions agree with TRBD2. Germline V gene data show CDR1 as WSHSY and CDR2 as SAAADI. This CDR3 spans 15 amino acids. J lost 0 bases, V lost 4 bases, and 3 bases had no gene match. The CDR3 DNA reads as TGCGCCAGCAGTGGGACTAGCGGTTTCTCCTACGAGCAGTACTTC. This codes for CASSGTSGFSYEQYF.

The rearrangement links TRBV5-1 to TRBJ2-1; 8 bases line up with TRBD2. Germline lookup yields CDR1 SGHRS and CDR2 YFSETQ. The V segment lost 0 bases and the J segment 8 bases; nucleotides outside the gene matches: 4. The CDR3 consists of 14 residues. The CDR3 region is CASSLVQREYEQFF. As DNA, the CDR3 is TGCGCCAGCAGCTTGGTTCAGCGGGAGTATGAGCAGTTCTTC. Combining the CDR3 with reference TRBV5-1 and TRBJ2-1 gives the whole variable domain KAGVTQTPRYLIKTRGQQVTLSCSPISGHRSVSWYQQTPGQGLQFLFEYFSETQRNKGNFPGRFSGRQFSNSRSEMNVSTLELGDSALYLCASSLVQREYEQFFGPGTRLTVL.

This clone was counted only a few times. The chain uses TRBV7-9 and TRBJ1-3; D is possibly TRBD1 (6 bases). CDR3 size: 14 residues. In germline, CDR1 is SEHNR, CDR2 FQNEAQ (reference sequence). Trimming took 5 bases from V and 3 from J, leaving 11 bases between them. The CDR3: CASSGTGFGNTIYF. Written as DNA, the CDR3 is TGTGCCAGCAGCGGAACAGGGTTTGGAAACACCATATATTTT.

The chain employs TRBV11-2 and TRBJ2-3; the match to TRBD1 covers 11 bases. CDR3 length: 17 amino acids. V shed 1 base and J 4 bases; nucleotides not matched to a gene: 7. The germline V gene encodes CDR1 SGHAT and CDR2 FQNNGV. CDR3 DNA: TGTGCCAGCAGCTTAGTGTGGGACAGGGGGACCTCAGATACGCAGTATTTT. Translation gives CASSLVWDRGTSDTQYF. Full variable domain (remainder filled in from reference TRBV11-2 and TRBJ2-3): EAGVAQSPRYKIIEKRQSVAFWCNPISGHATLYWYQQILGQGPKLLIQFQNNGVVDDSQLPKDRFSAERLKGVDSTLKIQPAKLEDSAVYLCASSLVWDRGTSDTQYFGPGTRLTVL.

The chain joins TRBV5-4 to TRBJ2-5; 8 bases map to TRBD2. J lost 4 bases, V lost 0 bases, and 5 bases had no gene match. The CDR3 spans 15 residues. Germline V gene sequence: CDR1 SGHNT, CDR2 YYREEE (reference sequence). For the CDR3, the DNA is TGTGCCAGCAGCTTGGGTAGCGGGACTACAGAGACCCAGTACTTC. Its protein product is CASSLGSGTTETQYF. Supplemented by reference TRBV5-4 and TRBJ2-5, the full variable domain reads ETGVTQSPTHLIKTRGQQVTLRCSSQSGHNTVSWYQQALGQGPQFIFQYYREEENGRGNFPPRFSGLQFPNYSSELNVNALELDDSALYLCASSLGSGTTETQYFGPGTRLLVL.

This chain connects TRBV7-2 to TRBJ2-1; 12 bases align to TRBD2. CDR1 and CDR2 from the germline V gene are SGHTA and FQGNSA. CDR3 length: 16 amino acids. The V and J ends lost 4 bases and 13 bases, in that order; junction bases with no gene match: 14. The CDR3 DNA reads TGTGCCAGCAGCTCGAACGCCCTAGCGGGAGGGCAACACCAGTTCTTC. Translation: CASSSNALAGGQHQFF.

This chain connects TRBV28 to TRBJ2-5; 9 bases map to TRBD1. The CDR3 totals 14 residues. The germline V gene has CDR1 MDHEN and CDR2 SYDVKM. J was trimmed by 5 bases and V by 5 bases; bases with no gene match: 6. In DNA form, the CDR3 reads TGTGCCAGCAGTAGGACAGGGGATTTGGAGACCCAGTACTTC. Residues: CASSRTGDLETQYF.

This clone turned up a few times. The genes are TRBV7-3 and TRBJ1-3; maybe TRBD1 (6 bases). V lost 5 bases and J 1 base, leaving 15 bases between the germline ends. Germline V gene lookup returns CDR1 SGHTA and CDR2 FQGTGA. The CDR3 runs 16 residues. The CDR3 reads CASSTTGTLSGNTIYF. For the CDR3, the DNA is TGTGCCAGCAGCACCACAGGGACATTGTCTGGAAACACCATATATTTT.